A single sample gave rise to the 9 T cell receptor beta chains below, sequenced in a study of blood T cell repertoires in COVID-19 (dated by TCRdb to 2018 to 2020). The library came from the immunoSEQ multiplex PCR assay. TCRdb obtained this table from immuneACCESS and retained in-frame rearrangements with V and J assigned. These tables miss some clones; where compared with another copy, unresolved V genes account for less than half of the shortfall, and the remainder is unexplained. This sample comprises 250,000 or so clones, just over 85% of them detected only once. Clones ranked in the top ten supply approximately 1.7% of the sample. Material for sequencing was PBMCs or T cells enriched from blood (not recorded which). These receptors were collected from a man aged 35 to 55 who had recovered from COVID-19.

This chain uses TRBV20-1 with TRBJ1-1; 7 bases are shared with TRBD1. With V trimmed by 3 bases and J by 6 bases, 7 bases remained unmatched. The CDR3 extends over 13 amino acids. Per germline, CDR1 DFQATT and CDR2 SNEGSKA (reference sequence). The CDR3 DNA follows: TGCAGTGCTAGTCTTCAGGGGGACGCTGAAGCTTTCTTT. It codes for CSASLQGDAEAFF.

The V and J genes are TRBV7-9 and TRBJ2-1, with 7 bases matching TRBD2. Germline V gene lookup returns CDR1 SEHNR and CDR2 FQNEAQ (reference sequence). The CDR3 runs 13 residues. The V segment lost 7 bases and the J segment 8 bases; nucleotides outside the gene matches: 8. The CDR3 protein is CASTSGLRYEQFF. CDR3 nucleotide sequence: TGTGCCAGCACTAGCGGTCTTAGGTATGAGCAGTTCTTC.

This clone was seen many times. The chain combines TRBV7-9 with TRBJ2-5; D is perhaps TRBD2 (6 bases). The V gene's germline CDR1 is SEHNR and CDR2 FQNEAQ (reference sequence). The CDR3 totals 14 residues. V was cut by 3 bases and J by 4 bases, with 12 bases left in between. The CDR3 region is CASSFTGGLETQYF. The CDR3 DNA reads TGTGCCAGCAGCTTCACCGGAGGGTTAGAGACCCAGTACTTC. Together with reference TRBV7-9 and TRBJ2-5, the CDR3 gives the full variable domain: DTGVSQNPRHKITKRGQNVTFRCDPISEHNRLYWYRQTLGQGPEFLTYFQNEAQLEKSRLLSDRFSAERPKGSFSTLEIQRTEQGDSAMYLCASSFTGGLETQYFGPGTRLLVL.

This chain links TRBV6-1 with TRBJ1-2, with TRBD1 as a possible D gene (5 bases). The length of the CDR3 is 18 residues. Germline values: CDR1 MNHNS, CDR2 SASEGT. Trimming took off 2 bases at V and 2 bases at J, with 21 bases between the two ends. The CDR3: CASSELSSNRLGNYGYTF. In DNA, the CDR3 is TGTGCCAGCAGTGAATTGTCAAGTAACAGGCTCGGGAACTATGGCTACACCTTC.

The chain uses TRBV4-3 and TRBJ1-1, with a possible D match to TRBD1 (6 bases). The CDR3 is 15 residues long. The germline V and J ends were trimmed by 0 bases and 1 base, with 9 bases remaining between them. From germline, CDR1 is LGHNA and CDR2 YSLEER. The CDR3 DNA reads TGCGCCAGCAGCCAAGAGACAGGAAGGAACACTGAAGCTTTCTTT. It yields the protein CASSQETGRNTEAFF.

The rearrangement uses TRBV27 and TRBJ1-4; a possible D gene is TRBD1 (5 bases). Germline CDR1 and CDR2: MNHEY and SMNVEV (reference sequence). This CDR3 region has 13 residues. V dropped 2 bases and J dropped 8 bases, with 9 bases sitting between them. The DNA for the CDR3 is TGTGCCAGCAGTTTACAGGGTTGGGAAAAACTGTTTTTT. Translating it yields CASSLQGWEKLFF.

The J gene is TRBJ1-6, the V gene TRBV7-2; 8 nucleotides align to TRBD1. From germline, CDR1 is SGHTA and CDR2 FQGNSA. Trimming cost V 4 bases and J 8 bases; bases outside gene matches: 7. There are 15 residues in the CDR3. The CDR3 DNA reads TGTGCCAGCAGCTCCGAGCAGGGGGCGGATTCACCCCTCCACTTT. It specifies CASSSEQGADSPLHF.

CDR3 sequence (DNA): TGTGCCAGCAGCTTAGTAGGTCGCAGCGATCAGCCCCAGCATTTT. It codes for CASSLVGRSDQPQHF. J is TRBJ1-5 and V is TRBV7-9; no reliable D call. Germline V gene data show CDR1 as SEHNR and CDR2 as FQNEAQ (reference sequence). The CDR3 runs to 15 residues. Trimming took off 1 base at V and 5 bases at J, with 12 bases between the two ends.

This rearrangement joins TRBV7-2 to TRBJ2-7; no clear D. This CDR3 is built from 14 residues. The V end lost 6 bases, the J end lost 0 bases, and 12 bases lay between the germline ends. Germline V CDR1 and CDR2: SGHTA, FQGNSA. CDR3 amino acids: CASSSQRGSYEQYF. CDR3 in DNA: TGTGCCAGCAGTAGCCAAAGAGGCTCCTACGAGCAGTACTTC.